The entry below describes one T cell receptor beta chain. Which antigen it targets is not known. Base qualities are not at hand, and no much larger clone is one base apart. Collaborating institutions collected whole blood in K2EDTA tubes following their own protocols. For TCRbeta analysis, collaborators shipped samples in one of three forms: frozen whole blood, isolated PBMCs, or DNA extracted from either of those sample types. The sample comes from a study of blood T cell repertoires in COVID-19 (dated by TCRdb to the early 2020s). Regarding the research as a whole: The collaborator samples originated in the United States, Italy and Spain and spanned the acute and convalescent phases of COVID-19. The material from the prospective study consisted of cDNA or gDNA derived from T cells, B-cell-depleted T cells, or PBMCs. Where available, HLA class I and class II types were taken from metadata supplied by the sample provider and were not determined by assay-based typing. A freely available public database, intended as a resource for researchers studying the immune response to SARS-CoV-2, is where the repertoires were released. Samples came from the ongoing ImmuneRACE study (first 160 participants) plus 1,254 subjects from 6 global collaborators. Nearly every sample came with metadata listing a de-identified subject ID, COVID-19 status, age in years and sex. Subjects who had been exposed to COVID-19, were actively infected with it, or had recovered from it provided the deeply sampled blood TCRbeta repertoires that made up the dataset. Broad study findings and their caveats: Clinical and demographic metadata were provided uncurated, with the amount varying by source and participant.

The immunoSEQ Assay, a bias-controlled multiplex PCR, was used to amplify TCRbeta CDR3 regions from genomic DNA. As for how the authors treated the data: Nucleated cell counts per sample were estimated from amplification of reference gene primers within the assay. To quantify the absolute abundance of each unique TCRbeta CDR3 rearrangement, sequence reads were collapsed and filtered. For each sample, productive Simpson clonality was calculated by taking the square root of Simpson's diversity index across productive rearrangements. In TCRdb, the immuneACCESS table is reduced to in-frame sequences with V and J assigned. These tables do not hold every clone; where another copy was compared, an unresolved V gene accounts for under half, and the others remain unexplained. D and trimming were read from the DNA, whereas the V and J calls and clone size are those reported in that table. Within this sample are 55,000 to 95,000 clones, with roughly 85% of them counted one time only. Together, the top ten hold approximately 1.7% of the sample.

Based on the germline V gene, the CDR1 and CDR2 sequences are MNHEY and SVGAGI. Including cysteine and phenylalanine, the CDR3 has 13 amino acids. The CDR3 DNA has 39 bases and is translated from base 1. V lost 6 bases and J lost 3 bases; the stretch between them is 12 bases long. The sequence links TRBV6-5 to TRBJ2-7, with TRBD1 perhaps the D gene, on 6 matching bases. Sequenced: peripheral blood. The clonotype comes from an older woman with acute or convalescent COVID-19. The DNA reads TGTGCCAGCAGACAGGGCCCAGACTACGAGCAGTACTTC. Translated, this gives CASRQGPDYEQYF.